Shown below are 23 T cell receptor beta chains from a single sample sequenced in a study of T-cell reconstitution after alpha-beta-depleted transplantation in children. For TCRbeta, the library was prepared with unique molecular identifiers. MiXCR, applied by TCRdb to the PCR reads, yields one record per CDR3 protein. The data contain 500,000 to 600,000 distinct CDR3 sequences, around a third of them singletons. The sequences come from PBMCs from the stem cell graft donor, collected from the stem cell graft. These receptors were taken from a human donor who donated a stem cell graft to a child with aplastic anemia.

This clonotype was counted a few times. The chain couples TRBV7-2 to TRBJ1-4, with a weak D call TRBD1 (5 bases). CDR1 and CDR2 from the germline V gene are SGHTA and FQGNSA. Trimming shortened V by 2 bases and J by 3 bases, and 13 bases separated the two germline ends. The CDR3 runs 16 residues. In nucleotides, the CDR3 is TGTGCCAGCAGCTTACAAGGGGCCGGGGCTAATGAAAAACTGTTTTTT. Encoded protein: CASSLQGAGANEKLFF.

This clonotype was detected a few times. This rearrangement joins TRBV29-1 to TRBJ2-7; 7 bases match TRBD1. This CDR3 is 13 amino acids long. CDR1 is SQVTM and CDR2 is ANQGSEA in the germline V gene. V lost 4 bases, J lost 2 bases, and 5 bases stayed unmatched. The CDR3 loop reads CSVASTGTYEQYF. The CDR3 DNA is TGCAGCGTTGCTTCGACAGGGACCTACGAGCAGTACTTC.

The chain links TRBV7-2 to TRBJ1-5; no clear D. The germline gives CDR1 SGHTA, CDR2 FQGNSA. V was clipped by 5 bases and J by 2 bases, with 7 bases between them. The CDR3 runs to 13 residues. DNA of the CDR3: TGTGCCAGCAGCCCCAGGCGCAATCAGCCCCAGCATTTT. It is translated as CASSPRRNQPQHF.

The chain carries TRBV18 and TRBJ1-1; D is possibly TRBD1 (5 bases). Germline V gene lookup returns CDR1 KGHSH and CDR2 LQKENI. The CDR3 has 15 residues. The germline V and J ends were trimmed by 1 base and 2 bases, with 11 bases remaining between them. The CDR3 coding sequence is TGTGCCAGCTCACCACTTGGGACCTTAAACACTGAAGCTTTCTTT. It specifies CASSPLGTLNTEAFF.

This clonotype has only a few counts. This chain uses TRBV12-3 or TRBV12-4 with TRBJ2-2, with D uncertain. This CDR3 has 14 amino acids. Trimming pared 3 bases from V and 2 bases from J, leaving 7 bases between. Written as DNA, the CDR3 is TGTGCCAGCAGTTTGGCTGATAACACCGGGGAGCTGTTTTTT. Translation gives CASSLADNTGELFF.

A few counts support this clonotype. V usage is TRBV5-5 and J usage is TRBJ1-6; D is unresolved. Germline CDR1 and CDR2: SGHKS and YYEKEE (reference sequence). CDR3 length equals 15 residues. Trimming took 1 base from V and 9 from J, leaving 14 bases between them. The CDR3 here is CASSLLPEGTSPLHF. The CDR3 region has the DNA TGTGCCAGCAGCTTGCTGCCAGAAGGTACTTCACCCCTCCACTTT.

The genes are TRBV30 and TRBJ2-7; maybe TRBD2 (6 bases). The CDR3 runs to 14 residues. Trimming removed 2 bases from V and 2 bases from J, with 13 bases in between. Germline CDR1 reads GTSNPN; CDR2 reads SVGIG (reference sequence). CDR3 amino acids: CAWSLGGPPYEQYV. CDR3 nucleotides: TGTGCCTGGAGTTTAGGAGGGCCACCCTACGAGCAGTACGTC.

V gene TRBV12-3 or TRBV12-4 combines with J gene TRBJ2-7; D is possibly TRBD1 (5 bases). CDR3 length equals 13 residues. V lost 7 bases, J lost 6 bases, and 16 bases lay in between. In nucleotides, the CDR3 is TGTGCCAGCAAAAAGGGCCAGACAGCCGAGCAGTACTTC. This codes for CASKKGQTAEQYF.

This clonotype has just a few counts. The rearrangement joins TRBV11-2 to TRBJ2-3; TRBD2 aligns across 16 bases. Germline V gene lookup returns CDR1 SGHAT and CDR2 FQNNGV. V lost 0 bases and J lost 4; bases outside the gene matches: 4. The CDR3 contains 18 residues. The CDR3 DNA follows: TGTGCCAGCAGCTTAGAGGGACTAGCGGGAGGGCGGGCAGATACGCAGTATTTT. Amino acids: CASSLEGLAGGRADTQYF.

A few counts support this clonotype. This chain's CDR3 is CASSCPPLGRNTGELFF. CDR3 DNA sequence: TGTGCCAGCAGTTGCCCCCCGCTAGGGAGGAACACCGGGGAGCTGTTTTTT. V gene TRBV12-3 or TRBV12-4 combines with J gene TRBJ2-2, with D possibly TRBD2 on 5 matching bases. CDR3 length equals 17 residues. Trimming left V 4 bases short and J 1 base short, with 16 bases between.

The chain uses TRBV6-2 or TRBV6-3 and TRBJ1-1; 8 bases align to TRBD1. Per the germline V gene, CDR1 is MNHEY and CDR2 is SVGEGT. This CDR3 region has 14 residues. V lost 6 bases and J lost 2; bases outside the gene matches: 5. The CDR3 DNA sequence: TGTGCCAGCAGATTTGGGACAGGAAACACTGAAGCTTTCTTT. As protein: CASRFGTGNTEAFF.

In this sample, this clonotype turned up a few times. The gene calls are TRBV29-1 and TRBJ1-1; D is ambiguous. V lost 2 bases and J lost 2, with 12 bases in between. Germline CDR1 SQVTM, CDR2 ANQGSEA. The CDR3 loop spans 14 amino acids. The chain's CDR3 is CSVERRQINTEAFF. The CDR3 region has the DNA TGCAGCGTTGAAAGGCGTCAGATTAACACTGAAGCTTTCTTT.

This clonotype came up once. The chain combines TRBV4-3 with TRBJ2-1; 9 bases are a match to TRBD2. V gave up 4 bases and J gave up 10 bases; unmatched junction bases: 11. The CDR3 length is 15 residues. Germline assignment: CDR1 LGHNA and CDR2 YSLEER. The CDR3: CASSPNSGSFEEQFF. In DNA, the CDR3 is TGCGCCAGCAGCCCTAATAGCGGGAGCTTCGAGGAGCAGTTCTTC.

This chain connects TRBV11-2 to TRBJ2-1; TRBD2 aligns across 12 bases. Trimming cost V 11 bases and J 6 bases; bases outside gene matches: 14. Per germline, CDR1 SGHAT and CDR2 FQNNGV. The CDR3 contains 16 residues. For the CDR3, the DNA is TGTGCCGTAGATGGGGGCCTAGCGGGAGGGATCAATGAGCAGTTCTTC. This translates into CAVDGGLAGGINEQFF.

The chain combines TRBV6-5 with TRBJ1-4, with D perhaps TRBD1 (6 bases). CDR1 MNHEY and CDR2 SVGAGI come from the germline V gene. This CDR3 contains 13 residues. V was pared by 2 bases and J by 12 bases, with 13 bases between. CDR3 region: CASSYPDRKELFF. The CDR3 DNA reads TGTGCCAGCAGTTACCCCGACAGGAAAGAACTGTTTTTT.

This clonotype was recorded a few times. This chain connects TRBV6-5 to TRBJ1-1; 8 nucleotides match TRBD1. CDR1 and CDR2 from the germline V gene are MNHEY and SVGAGI. J lost 5 bases, V lost 4 bases, and 9 bases had no gene match. CDR3 length: 15 residues. CDR3 in amino acids: CASSFYAGGGTEAFF. CDR3 bases: TGTGCCAGCAGTTTCTACGCAGGGGGCGGAACTGAAGCTTTCTTT.

The chain employs TRBV5-1 and TRBJ2-3, with 12 positions matching TRBD2. The CDR3 consists of 17 residues. CDR1 is SGHRS and CDR2 is YFSETQ in the germline V gene. The trim removed 0 bases at V and 3 bases at J, leaving 5 bases unmatched. The chain's CDR3 is CASSLEGLAGRTDTQYF. CDR3 in DNA: TGCGCCAGCAGCTTGGAAGGACTAGCGGGACGGACAGATACGCAGTATTTT.

The J gene is TRBJ2-3, the V gene TRBV20-1; D tentatively reads TRBD1 or TRBD2 (5 bases each). Looked up from germline, CDR1 is DFQATT and CDR2 is SNEGSKA (reference sequence). The CDR3 is made up of 14 amino acids. CDR3 region: CSGDRLAGTDTQYF. Here the CDR3 DNA reads TGCAGCGGGGACCGGCTAGCAGGCACAGATACGCAGTATTTT.

This clonotype was detected a few times. The V gene is TRBV29-1, the J gene TRBJ1-3; D call uncertain. Germline V gives CDR1 SQVTM, CDR2 ANQGSEA. The V end lost 3 bases, the J end lost 4 bases, and 4 bases lay between the germline ends. The CDR3 runs 11 residues. The CDR3 loop reads CSVDLGNTIYF. The CDR3, as DNA: TGCAGCGTTGACCTAGGAAACACCATATATTTT.

This clonotype has just a few counts. This chain joins TRBV19 and TRBJ2-5, with TRBD1 as a possible D gene (6 bases). The CDR3 totals 15 residues. Germline values: CDR1 LNHDA, CDR2 SQIVND (reference sequence). Trimming took off 6 bases at V and 2 bases at J, with 16 bases between the two ends. CDR3 coding DNA: TGTGCCAGTAGGGTGAGGGGGAGACTACAAGAGACCCAGTACTTC. As protein: CASRVRGRLQETQYF.

This clonotype has just a few counts. The V call is TRBV4-3, the J call TRBJ2-1, with 9 nucleotides matching TRBD2. CDR1 is LGHNA, CDR2 YSLEER, per germline. V dropped 3 bases and J dropped 0; count of bases not matched to a gene: 6. The CDR3 sequence is 17 residues long. In DNA form, the CDR3 reads TGCGCCAGCAGCCACCGTCTAGCGGGAAGCTCCTACAATGAGCAGTTCTTC. Its protein is CASSHRLAGSSYNEQFF.

The chain employs TRBV12-3 or TRBV12-4 and TRBJ1-1; D is perhaps TRBD1 (5 bases). The V end was cut by 4 bases, the J end by 4 bases, with 13 bases between. This CDR3 comprises 14 residues. CDR3 residues: CASSYQGPGTEAFF. The CDR3 DNA follows: TGTGCCAGCAGTTACCAGGGCCCCGGCACTGAAGCTTTCTTT.

The rearrangement uses TRBV28 and TRBJ2-3; no clear D gene. CDR1 and CDR2 from the germline V gene are MDHEN and SYDVKM. The ends were cut back, 7 bases at V and 3 bases at J, with 11 bases in the middle. This CDR3 has 13 amino acids. CDR3 sequence reads: CASTSDGTDTQYF. The DNA of the CDR3 is TGTGCCAGCACGTCGGACGGAACAGATACGCAGTATTTT.